This TCR beta chain was observed in a study of T-cell memory formation after mild COVID-19. Study-level background: The study found TCR clusters largely donor specific.

About this clonotype itself: The target antigen is unknown.

From germline, CDR1 is SGHAT and CDR2 FQNNGV. CDR3 size: 11 residues. V lost 6 bases, J lost 9 bases, and 5 bases stayed unmatched. Constant-segment primers and 5'RACE yielded cDNA libraries for TCR alpha and TCR beta, each carrying sample barcodes and UMIs. TCRdb used MiXCR to reprocess the 5' RACE reads, holding one entry per CDR3 protein. Of fewer than 60,000 distinct CDR3 sequences listed, roughly 25% are singletons. Study results and caveats: Later expanders leaned CD4+, whereas clones that contracted between day 15 and 85 were balanced CD4/CD8. The CD4+ clones that contracted clustered mainly within CM and EM, and the CD8+ clones concentrated in EMRA.

The chain has TRBV11-2 and TRBJ2-7; 7 bases match TRBD1. This TCR derives from a man aged 18 to 29 who had mild COVID-19 (a few samples of this study predate the infection). Cell type and time point are not known. The sample consisted of PBMCs or a T cell subset sorted from them (not recorded which). DNA of the CDR3: TGTGCCAGCAGGACAGGGCAGGTGCAGTACGTC. The encoded protein is CASRTGQVQYV.